These T cell receptor beta chains were read from a single sample in a study of T cells after yellow fever vaccination. TCRdb independently ran MiXCR on the 5' RACE reads; one entry per CDR3 protein. The table shows roughly 160,000 distinct CDR3 sequences, with more than 5.5% occurring only once. Sequencing used CD4+ T cells sorted from PBMCs, obtained 5 to 6 days after the first yellow fever vaccination. The receptors stem from a man aged 18 to 35 who received the YFV17D yellow fever vaccine. CDR3s include the opening cysteine and the closing phenylalanine or tryptophan. The D gene is left open where the match is weak. Part of the rows lack a size; the others show once, few, many or a class for expanded clones.

cdr3_aa | cdr3_nt | j_call | d_call | v_call | clone_size
CASRGTSGSGELFF | TGTGCCAGCAGGGGGACTAGCGGGAGCGGGGAGCTGTTTTTT | TRBJ2-2 | TRBD2 | TRBV12-3/TRBV12-4 | many
CSAVDIQGNSPLHF | TGCAGTGCCGTAGACATACAGGGGAATTCACCCCTCCACTTT | TRBJ1-6 | TRBD1 | TRBV20-1 | NA
CASSPPGLVDSPLHF | TGTGCCAGCAGCCCACCGGGACTCGTGGATTCACCCCTCCACTTT | TRBJ1-6 | NA | TRBV4-2 | many
CSARDRRSYNSPLHF | TGCAGTGCTAGGGACAGAAGGTCCTATAATTCACCCCTCCACTTT | TRBJ1-6 | NA | TRBV20-1 | few
CASSLQGIGRTEAFF | TGTGCCAGCAGCTTACAGGGTATCGGGAGGACTGAAGCTTTCTTT | TRBJ1-1 | NA | TRBV7-9 | many
CASISSGGHRFSYEQYF | TGTGCCAGCATCTCTAGCGGGGGGCACCGCTTCTCCTACGAGCAGTACTTC | TRBJ2-7 | TRBD2 | TRBV6-6 | NA
CASSPGTGREKLFF | TGTGCCAGCAGCCCCGGGACAGGGCGCGAAAAACTGTTTTTT | TRBJ1-4 | TRBD1 | TRBV7-6 | NA
CASSPRRVGLAGNTDTQYF | TGTGCCAGCAGCCCGAGGAGGGTAGGACTAGCGGGGAACACAGATACGCAGTATTTT | TRBJ2-3 | TRBD2 | TRBV4-2 | NA
CASSRTGLDNSPLHF | TGTGCCAGCAGTCGGACAGGGCTCGATAATTCACCCCTCCACTTT | TRBJ1-6 | TRBD1 | TRBV12-3/TRBV12-4 | NA
CATSRDAPSIGEQFF | TGTGCCACCAGCAGAGATGCCCCCTCAATAGGTGAGCAGTTCTTC | TRBJ2-1 | NA | TRBV15 | NA
CASSLGSQSPTQYF | TGTGCCAGCAGCTTGGGGTCACAGTCCCCAACCCAGTACTTC | TRBJ2-5 | NA | TRBV7-9 | many
CASSLAGGETQYF | TGTGCCAGCAGCTTAGCCGGGGGGGAGACCCAGTACTTC | TRBJ2-5 | TRBD2 | TRBV7-9 | many
CASTYDLLRYYGYTF | TGTGCCAGCACCTATGACCTTTTGCGGTACTATGGCTACACCTTC | TRBJ1-2 | NA | TRBV12-3/TRBV12-4 | many
CAIGAGGYYNEQFF | TGTGCCATCGGAGCGGGGGGGTACTACAATGAGCAGTTCTTC | TRBJ2-1 | TRBD2 | TRBV10-3 | many
CASSLERGNVEQFF | TGTGCCAGCAGCTTAGAACGTGGAAATGTAGAGCAGTTCTTC | TRBJ2-1 | NA | TRBV7-2 | many
CASSLSSGGAYTDTQYF | TGCGCCAGCAGCCTCTCGAGCGGGGGAGCATACACAGATACGCAGTATTTT | TRBJ2-3 | TRBD2 | TRBV5-1 | NA
CSAHNLGQNNEQFF | TGCAGTGCGCACAACCTCGGACAGAACAATGAGCAGTTCTTC | TRBJ2-1 | NA | TRBV20-1 | many
CSVVENNEQFF | TGCAGCGTTGTGGAGAACAATGAGCAGTTCTTC | TRBJ2-1 | NA | TRBV29-1 | many
CASSLHPMNYPGELFF | TGTGCCAGCAGTCTCCACCCGATGAACTACCCCGGGGAGCTGTTTTTT | TRBJ2-2 | NA | TRBV7-2 | NA
CASSLPGRETQYF | TGCGCCAGCAGCTTGCCAGGGAGGGAGACCCAGTACTTC | TRBJ2-5 | NA | TRBV5-1 | few
CASINGGSTNIQYF | TGTGCCAGCATCAACGGGGGCAGCACCAACATTCAGTACTTC | TRBJ2-4 | NA | TRBV6-2/TRBV6-3 | NA
CASSLDSIPGNPSSPLHF | TGTGCCAGCAGCTTGGATAGCATCCCCGGGAATCCTTCTTCACCCCTCCACTTT | TRBJ1-6 | NA | TRBV5-6 | NA
CSVATPGQGTYGYTF | TGCAGCGTTGCAACCCCGGGACAGGGGACCTATGGCTACACCTTC | TRBJ1-2 | TRBD1 | TRBV29-1 | few
CASSFGLAGGQDTQYF | TGTGCCAGCAGCTTCGGACTAGCGGGGGGGCAAGATACGCAGTATTTT | TRBJ2-3 | TRBD2 | TRBV7-9 | many
CASSSRSWNYGYTF | TGCGCCAGCAGTTCTAGGTCTTGGAACTATGGCTACACCTTC | TRBJ1-2 | NA | TRBV10-2 | few
CASSERLNQPQHF | TGCGCCAGCAGTGAACGGCTCAATCAGCCCCAGCATTTT | TRBJ1-5 | NA | TRBV5-1 | NA
CAISGRTVNTEAFF | TGTGCCATCAGCGGAAGGACTGTGAACACTGAAGCTTTCTTT | TRBJ1-1 | NA | TRBV10-3 | many
CASRVNEKLFF | TGTGCCAGCAGGGTTAATGAAAAACTGTTTTTT | TRBJ1-4 | NA | TRBV2 | few
CASSYSVRPANYGYTF | TGTGCCAGCAGTTACTCCGTACGTCCAGCTAACTATGGCTACACCTTC | TRBJ1-2 | NA | TRBV6-5 | few
CSASTRSNTGELFF | TGCAGTGCTAGCACTAGGTCGAACACCGGGGAGCTGTTTTTT | TRBJ2-2 | NA | TRBV20-1 | NA
CASSEALGGNIQYF | TGTGCCAGCAGTGAAGCGTTAGGGGGAAACATTCAGTACTTC | TRBJ2-4 | NA | TRBV6-1 | NA
CASPPTSGGETQYF | TGTGCCAGCCCCCCAACTAGCGGGGGAGAGACCCAGTACTTC | TRBJ2-5 | TRBD2 | TRBV2 | NA
CAISEYVQGAYQPQHF | TGTGCCATCAGTGAGTACGTACAGGGGGCCTATCAGCCCCAGCATTTT | TRBJ1-5 | TRBD1 | TRBV10-3 | many
CASRRGLAGGSSYNEQFF | TGTGCCAGCAGGAGGGGACTAGCGGGGGGGAGCTCCTACAATGAGCAGTTCTTC | TRBJ2-1 | TRBD2 | TRBV6-5 | many
CASSPQGIGNSPLHF | TGTGCCAGCAGTCCGCAGGGGATAGGAAATTCACCCCTCCACTTT | TRBJ1-6 | NA | TRBV3-1 | many
CASSYSGSGNTIYF | TGTGCCAGCAGCTACAGCGGCTCTGGAAACACCATATATTTT | TRBJ1-3 | NA | TRBV5-5 | NA
CATSRWGGWDTEAFF | TGTGCCACCAGCCGATGGGGGGGTTGGGACACTGAAGCTTTCTTT | TRBJ1-1 | NA | TRBV7-2 | few
CASRRGTEAFF | TGTGCCAGCCGCCGGGGCACTGAAGCTTTCTTT | TRBJ1-1 | NA | TRBV3-1 | NA
CASRILWGDEQFF | TGTGCCAGCAGGATTCTTTGGGGCGATGAGCAGTTCTTC | TRBJ2-1 | NA | TRBV12-3/TRBV12-4 | many
CASSLDRGAYNEQFF | TGTGCCAGCAGTCTGGACAGGGGGGCCTACAATGAGCAGTTCTTC | TRBJ2-1 | TRBD1 | TRBV2 | many
CASSELGGPEAFF | TGTGCCAGCAGTGAATTAGGAGGTCCTGAAGCTTTCTTT | TRBJ1-1 | NA | TRBV25-1 | many